This is a list of T cell receptor beta chains from one sample in a study of cytomegalovirus exposure and HLA in healthy donors. Some clones are missing from TCRdb's copy, which holds only in-frame ones; the method was immunoSEQ multiplex PCR. The table records approximately 150,000 clones, around 82% of them present only once. The sequenced material came from PBMCs. These receptor sequences come from a female donor in good health and CMV-seronegative. Each CDR3 is given with its conserved first and last residue. The order of the fields is V gene, clone size, J gene, D gene, CDR3 protein, CDR3 DNA. The D gene is left open where the match is weak. The size entry is marked missing in some rows and otherwise reads once, few, many or a size class.

V: TRBV19
size: NA
J: TRBJ2-1
D: NA
CDR3: CASSLPGNNEQFF
DNA: TGTGCCAGTAGCCTACCCGGGAACAATGAGCAGTTCTTC

V: TRBV7-2
size: NA
J: TRBJ1-1
D: TRBD1
CDR3: CASSFTTTGQTNTEAFF
DNA: TGTGCCAGCAGCTTTACCACGACAGGGCAAACGAACACTGAAGCTTTCTTT

V: TRBV13
size: NA
J: TRBJ2-3
D: NA
CDR3: CASSLTGILTDTQYF
DNA: TGTGCCAGCAGCTTAACAGGGATCTTAACAGATACGCAGTATTTT

V: TRBV7-2
size: once
J: TRBJ1-2
D: NA
CDR3: CASSFSVVRYGYTF
DNA: TGTGCCAGCAGCTTTTCGGTAGTCCGGTATGGCTACACCTTC

V: TRBV9
size: NA
J: TRBJ2-3
D: TRBD2
CDR3: CASTPREGASTDTQYF
DNA: TGTGCCAGCACGCCCCGGGAGGGTGCTAGCACAGATACGCAGTATTTT

V: TRBV19
size: NA
J: TRBJ2-1
D: TRBD2
CDR3: CASRPWGSGGALGEQFF
DNA: TGTGCCAGTAGACCCTGGGGGAGCGGGGGGGCCTTGGGGGAGCAGTTCTTC

V: TRBV25-1
size: NA
J: TRBJ1-6
D: TRBD1
CDR3: CASSEYGQGGSPLHF
DNA: TGTGCCAGCAGTGAATACGGACAGGGCGGATCACCCCTCCACTTT

V: TRBV19
size: NA
J: TRBJ2-3
D: TRBD1
CDR3: CASSIRGQGGTDTQYF
DNA: TGTGCCAGTAGTATTCGCGGACAGGGGGGAACAGATACGCAGTATTTT

V: TRBV19
size: NA
J: TRBJ1-2
D: NA
CDR3: CASSIPRGYNYGYTF
DNA: TGTGCCAGTAGTATCCCACGGGGATATAACTATGGCTACACCTTC

V: TRBV30
size: once
J: TRBJ2-3
D: TRBD2
CDR3: CAWSVGAGVTDTQYF
DNA: TGTGCCTGGAGTGTTGGGGCGGGGGTTACAGATACGCAGTATTTT

V: TRBV11-2
size: NA
J: TRBJ2-7
D: NA
CDR3: CASSSRQRLSDEQYF
DNA: TGTGCCAGCAGCTCCCGACAGCGATTGTCCGACGAGCAGTACTTC

V: TRBV2
size: NA
J: TRBJ2-7
D: NA
CDR3: CASSVSPHEQYF
DNA: TGTGCCAGCAGTGTGTCTCCCCACGAGCAGTACTTC

V: TRBV15
size: NA
J: TRBJ2-1
D: NA
CDR3: CATSRDSSSYNEQFF
DNA: TGTGCCACCAGCAGAGACTCGAGCTCCTACAATGAGCAGTTCTTC

V: TRBV4-1
size: few
J: TRBJ1-2
D: NA
CDR3: CASSLAHTYGYTF
DNA: TGCGCCAGCAGCTTGGCCCATACCTATGGCTACACCTTC

V: TRBV7-9
size: NA
J: TRBJ1-4
D: NA
CDR3: CSSSQTNGTWREKLFF
DNA: TGTTCCAGCAGCCAAACCAACGGGACTTGGCGTGAAAAACTGTTTTTT

V: TRBV5-1
size: NA
J: TRBJ2-7
D: TRBD2
CDR3: CASSLGLAGAEQYF
DNA: TGCGCCAGCAGCTTGGGACTAGCGGGCGCGGAGCAGTACTTC

V: TRBV7-9
size: NA
J: TRBJ2-7
D: TRBD1
CDR3: CSSSLQGTARSYEQYF
DNA: TGTTCCAGCAGCTTACAGGGGACAGCTCGATCCTACGAGCAGTACTTC

V: TRBV19
size: NA
J: TRBJ2-7
D: TRBD2
CDR3: CASSTGTSGPPSYEQYF
DNA: TGTGCCAGTAGTACGGGGACTAGCGGGCCACCTTCCTACGAGCAGTACTTC

V: TRBV4-3
size: NA
J: TRBJ1-2
D: NA
CDR3: CASSQGLEGGYTF
DNA: TGCGCCAGCAGCCAAGGGCTGGAGGGCGGCTACACCTTC

V: TRBV30
size: NA
J: TRBJ2-1
D: NA
CDR3: CAWSTTGYNEQFF
DNA: TGTGCCTGGAGCACCACAGGGTACAATGAGCAGTTCTTC

V: TRBV5-6
size: NA
J: TRBJ1-2
D: NA
CDR3: CASSLANQDGYTF
DNA: TGTGCCAGCAGCTTGGCCAACCAGGATGGCTACACCTTC

V: TRBV6-5
size: once
J: TRBJ2-1
D: NA
CDR3: CASGRLVSANEQFF
DNA: TGTGCCAGCGGGCGACTAGTATCCGCGAATGAGCAGTTCTTC

V: TRBV4-1
size: few
J: TRBJ1-1
D: NA
CDR3: CASSQAGRTPEAFF
DNA: TGCGCCAGCAGCCAAGCAGGGAGGACACCTGAAGCTTTCTTT

V: TRBV30
size: NA
J: TRBJ2-7
D: NA
CDR3: CAWSVGRQVYEQYF
DNA: TGTGCCTGGAGTGTCGGTCGTCAGGTCTACGAGCAGTACTTC

V: TRBV9
size: NA
J: TRBJ1-2
D: NA
CDR3: CASSVSGQERGYTF
DNA: TGTGCCAGCAGCGTATCTGGGCAGGAACGAGGCTACACCTTC

V: TRBV18
size: NA
J: TRBJ2-1
D: TRBD2
CDR3: CASSLKAGEEQFF
DNA: TGTGCCAGCTCACTAAAAGCGGGAGAGGAGCAGTTCTTC

V: TRBV30
size: NA
J: TRBJ1-3
D: NA
CDR3: CAARQGNTIYF
DNA: TGTGCTGCGAGACAGGGAAACACCATATATTTT

V: TRBV7-9
size: NA
J: TRBJ1-2
D: NA
CDR3: CASSLEGRGSNYGYTF
DNA: TGTGCCAGCAGCTTAGAGGGTCGGGGATCTAACTATGGCTACACCTTC

V: TRBV7-5
size: NA
J: TRBJ1-5
D: NA
CDR3: CARKPTDQPQHF
DNA: TGTGCCAGGAAGCCCACCGATCAGCCCCAGCATTTT

V: TRBV4-1
size: NA
J: TRBJ1-5
D: NA
CDR3: CASSHERKGGAGFQPQHF
DNA: TGCGCCAGCAGCCATGAAAGGAAGGGCGGGGCAGGGTTCCAGCCCCAGCATTTT

V: TRBV6-1
size: NA
J: TRBJ1-1
D: NA
CDR3: CASLRGSEAFF
DNA: TGTGCCAGCCTGCGGGGGAGTGAAGCTTTCTTT

V: TRBV7-8
size: few
J: TRBJ2-5
D: TRBD2
CDR3: CASSTTKRGGRETQYF
DNA: TGTGCCAGCAGCACTACAAAGCGGGGGGGCCGTGAGACCCAGTACTTC

V: TRBV29-1
size: NA
J: TRBJ1-2
D: TRBD1
CDR3: CSVTGSDYGYTF
DNA: TGCAGCGTGACAGGGTCCGACTATGGCTACACCTTC